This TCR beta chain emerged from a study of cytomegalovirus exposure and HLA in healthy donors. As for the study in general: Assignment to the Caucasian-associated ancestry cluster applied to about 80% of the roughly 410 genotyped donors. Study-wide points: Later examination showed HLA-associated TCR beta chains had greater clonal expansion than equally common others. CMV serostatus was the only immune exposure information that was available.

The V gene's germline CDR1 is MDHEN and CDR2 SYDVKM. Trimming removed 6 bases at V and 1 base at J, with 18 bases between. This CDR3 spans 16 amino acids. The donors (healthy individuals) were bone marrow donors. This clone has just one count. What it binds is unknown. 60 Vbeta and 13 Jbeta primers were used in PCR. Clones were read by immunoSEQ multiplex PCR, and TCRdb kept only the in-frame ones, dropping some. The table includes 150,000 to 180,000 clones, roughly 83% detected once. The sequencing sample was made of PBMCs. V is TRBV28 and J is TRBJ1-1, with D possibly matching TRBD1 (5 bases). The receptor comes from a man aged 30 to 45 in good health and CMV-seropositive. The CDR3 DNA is TGTGCCAGCAGAGGAGGGGCTTCGGTACCGAACACTGAAGCTTTCTTT. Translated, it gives CASRGGASVPNTEAFF. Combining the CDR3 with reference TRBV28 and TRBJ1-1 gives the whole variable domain DVKVTQSSRYLVKRTGEKVFLECVQDMDHENMFWYRQDPGLGLRLIYFSYDVKMKEKGDIPEGYSVSREKKERFSLILESASTNQTSMYLCASRGGASVPNTEAFFGQGTRLTVV.